The clone carrying this TCR beta chain was seen only a few times. The antigen is not known. Autoimmune disease history or systemic immunosuppression led to patient exclusion. Drawing of blood for sampling happened at baseline, at cycle 4 day 1, and at cycle 7 day 1. The data derive from a study of OX40 agonist ivuxolimab in advanced cancers. Study-wide background: Ivuxolimab was delivered to patients intravenously every 2 weeks at doses spanning 0.01 to 10 mg/kg. General observations from the study: CD4+ and CD8+ blood T cells expanded clonally by week 6 at 0.1 to 3.0 mg/kg.

CDR1 and CDR2 from the germline V gene are ENHRY and SYGVKD. Trimming cost V 4 bases and J 5 bases; bases outside gene matches: 4. This CDR3 has 14 amino acids. Repertoires were generated with immunoSEQ multiplex PCR, while TCRdb's copy carries only in-frame clones and drops some. The data contain tens of thousands of clones, about four fifths of them singletons. This TCR derives from an adult with an advanced solid tumor such as melanoma, head and neck, liver or kidney cancer. The rearrangement uses TRBV10-3 and TRBJ1-2; 10 nucleotides match TRBD1. The material sequenced was CD4+ or CD8+ T cells sorted from blood, taken in a trial of the OX40 agonist ivuxolimab. The CDR3 coding sequence is TGTGCCATCAGTGGACCGGGACAGGGGTATGGCTACACCTTC. Amino acids: CAISGPGQGYGYTF.